Following are 18 T cell receptor beta chains from one sample sequenced in a study of cytomegalovirus exposure and HLA in healthy donors. Sequenced by immunoSEQ multiplex PCR; TCRdb stores in-frame clones only, minus some. Counted here are about 95,000 clones, 75% to 90% occurring once; the ten biggest clones make up approximately 22%. The sample was PBMCs. Receptors originate from a man aged 18 to 30 in good health and CMV-seropositive.

CDR3 DNA sequence: TGTGCCAGCAGCCACTCTCCGGGACTACCGTACAATGAGCAGTTCTTC. Residues: CASSHSPGLPYNEQFF. The rearrangement uses TRBV2 and TRBJ2-1; 7 bases line up with TRBD2. This CDR3 has 16 amino acids. V dropped 6 bases and J dropped 4; count of bases not matched to a gene: 12. Per the germline V gene, CDR1 is SNHLY and CDR2 is FYNNEI. The whole variable domain, filled in from reference TRBV2 and TRBJ2-1, reads EPEVTQTPSHQVTQMGQEVILRCVPISNHLYFYWYRQILGQKVEFLVSFYNNEISEKSEIFDDQFSVERPDGSNFTLKIRSTKLEDSAMYFCASSHSPGLPYNEQFFGPGTRLTVL.

This chain uses TRBV7-2 with TRBJ2-1; 9 bases line up with TRBD2. Trimming cost V 3 bases and J 3 bases; bases outside gene matches: 3. The CDR3 runs to 15 residues. Germline-derived CDR1 and CDR2 are SGHTA and FQGNSA. The CDR3 here is CASSLWTSVYNEQFF. The CDR3 nucleotides read TGTGCCAGCAGCTTGTGGACTAGCGTCTACAATGAGCAGTTCTTC.

The chain links TRBV28 to TRBJ2-3, with 12 bases matching TRBD2. The V segment lost 2 bases and the J segment 0 bases; nucleotides outside the gene matches: 9. From germline, CDR1 is MDHEN and CDR2 SYDVKM. This CDR3 has 19 amino acids. CDR3 DNA sequence: TGTGCCAGCAGTTTACTCGGACTAGCGGGATACTTCAGCACAGATACGCAGTATTTT. Protein: CASSLLGLAGYFSTDTQYF.

V usage is TRBV5-6 and J usage is TRBJ1-2; maybe TRBD1 (6 bases). Trimming removed 2 bases from V and 6 bases from J, with 11 bases in between. The CDR3 spans 13 residues. The germline CDR1 and CDR2 sequences are SGHDT and YYEEEE. The CDR3 sequence: CASSFSRGHGYTF. The CDR3 nucleotides read TGTGCCAGCAGCTTTAGCAGGGGCCATGGCTACACCTTC. Using reference TRBV5-6 and TRBJ1-2 for the parts outside the CDR3, the full variable domain is DAGVTQSPTHLIKTRGQQVTLRCSPKSGHDTVSWYQQALGQGPQFIFQYYEEEERQRGNFPDRFSGHQFPNYSSELNVNALLLGDSALYLCASSFSRGHGYTFGSGTRLTVV.

The CDR3, as DNA: TGTGCCAGCAGCAGAGGAGGGACGAACACTGAAGCTTTCTTT. The encoded protein is CASSRGGTNTEAFF. This chain links TRBV6-5 with TRBJ1-1; weak D call: TRBD1 (5 bases). V lost 6 bases, J lost 1 base, and 12 bases lay in between. Germline CDR1 reads MNHEY; CDR2 reads SVGAGI. CDR3 length: 14 residues.

This CDR3 is CASRIGTGDQPQHF. DNA for the CDR3: TGTGCCAGCAGGATCGGGACAGGGGATCAGCCCCAGCATTTT. The V call is TRBV27, the J call TRBJ1-5, with 10 bases lining up with TRBD1. V lost 6 bases to trimming and J lost 5 bases; unmatched junction nucleotides: 4. The CDR3 runs 14 residues. The germline V gene encodes CDR1 MNHEY and CDR2 SMNVEV (reference sequence).

The chain recombines TRBV2 with TRBJ2-1; TRBD1 agrees at 7 bases. V lost 5 bases to trimming and J lost 4 bases; unmatched junction nucleotides: 14. The CDR3 is 17 residues long. Germline loops: CDR1 SNHLY, CDR2 FYNNEI. The CDR3 loop reads CASSYLELGDSYNEQFF. CDR3 nucleotide sequence: TGTGCCAGCAGTTACTTGGAATTAGGGGACAGTTACAATGAGCAGTTCTTC.

The V call is TRBV4-2, the J call TRBJ1-3, with TRBD1 as a possible D gene (6 bases). The V gene lost 1 base and the J gene lost 0 bases, with 10 bases spanning the gap. Germline V CDR1 and CDR2: LGHNA, YNFKEQ. The CDR3 loop spans 16 amino acids. This chain's CDR3 is CASSQVQGNSGNTIYF. CDR3 nucleotide sequence: TGTGCCAGCAGCCAAGTGCAGGGGAACTCTGGAAACACCATATATTTT.

This chain joins TRBV6-1 and TRBJ2-7; 7 nucleotides line up with TRBD1. Germline lookup yields CDR1 MNHNS and CDR2 SASEGT. This CDR3 has 14 residues. The V gene end was trimmed by 7 bases and the J gene end by 2 bases; junction bases not matched to a gene: 8. This CDR3 is CASIVRTGTYEQYF. In nucleotides, the CDR3 is TGTGCCAGCATCGTCCGGACAGGAACCTACGAGCAGTACTTC.

This clone has more than one count but fewer than ten. The chain employs TRBV7-8 and TRBJ2-1, with TRBD1 identical over 10 bases. The CDR3 extends over 14 amino acids. V lost 5 bases and J lost 8; bases outside the gene matches: 6. From germline, CDR1 is SGHVS and CDR2 FQNEAQ. This CDR3 reads CASSRGTGADEQFF. The CDR3, as DNA: TGTGCCAGCAGCCGGGGGACAGGGGCGGATGAGCAGTTCTTC.

J is TRBJ2-2 and V is TRBV15; 8 bases are shared with TRBD2. CDR1 is LNHNV, CDR2 YYDKDF, per germline (reference sequence). After removal of 0 bases from V and 0 bases from J, the junction contained 3 bases not matched to a gene. CDR3 length: 17 amino acids. The chain's CDR3 is CATSRDLGLANTGELFF. DNA of the CDR3: TGTGCCACCAGCAGAGATTTGGGACTAGCGAACACCGGGGAGCTGTTTTTT.

This clone was detected only a few times. The rearrangement links TRBV19 to TRBJ2-7, with TRBD2 matching 9 bases. Germline V gene lookup returns CDR1 LNHDA and CDR2 SQIVND (reference sequence). Losses at the gene ends were 6 bases for V and 2 bases for J; bases not matched to a gene: 5. This CDR3 region has 14 residues. In DNA, the CDR3 is TGTGCCAGTAGGGGTAGCGGGAGAACCTACGAGCAGTACTTC. As protein: CASRGSGRTYEQYF.

The chain combines TRBV29-1 with TRBJ2-2; TRBD1 aligns across 7 bases. With V trimmed by 5 bases and J by 2 bases, 5 bases remained unmatched. This CDR3 region has 14 residues. CDR1 and CDR2 from the germline V gene are SQVTM and ANQGSEA. CDR3 protein: CSVRTGANTGELFF. Written as DNA, the CDR3 is TGCAGCGTTAGGACAGGAGCCAACACCGGGGAGCTGTTTTTT.

This clone was detected only a few times. The chain recombines TRBV19 with TRBJ1-5; TRBD1 agrees at 8 bases. With V trimmed by 8 bases and J by 7 bases, 10 bases remained unmatched. This CDR3 contains 14 residues. From germline, CDR1 is LNHDA and CDR2 SQIVND (reference sequence). The CDR3 here is CASSPGGLGQPQHF. CDR3 in DNA: TGTGCCAGTTCCCCAGGGGGCTTGGGGCAGCCCCAGCATTTT.

The gene calls are TRBV11-2 and TRBJ2-7; TRBD1 agrees at 12 bases. This CDR3 is built from 15 residues. The V gene's germline CDR1 is SGHAT and CDR2 FQNNGV. Trimming took 4 bases from V and 5 from J; bases not matched to a gene: 6. The CDR3 is CASSSPGTGGDEQYV. CDR3 sequence (DNA): TGTGCCAGCAGCTCCCCCGGGACAGGGGGCGACGAGCAGTACGTC.

The chain carries TRBV11-2 and TRBJ2-7; D possibly corresponds to TRBD1 (6 bases). The CDR3 spans 13 residues. V lost 3 bases, J lost 4 bases, and 10 bases lay in between. Germline V gene data show CDR1 as SGHAT and CDR2 as FQNNGV. The DNA of the CDR3 is TGTGCCAGCAGCTTCGGACAGCTATACGAGCAGTACGTC. This gives the protein CASSFGQLYEQYV.

CDR3 DNA: TGTGCCAGCGGGACAGGGGAAGGAGATACGCAGTATTTT. Encoded protein: CASGTGEGDTQYF. The rearrangement links TRBV2 to TRBJ2-3, with 10 bases identical to TRBD1. The V gene end was trimmed by 8 bases and the J gene end by 5 bases; junction bases not matched to a gene: 4. CDR3 length: 13 residues. CDR1 is SNHLY and CDR2 is FYNNEI in the germline V gene.

V is TRBV2 and J is TRBJ2-7; 8 bases agree with TRBD1. Per the germline V gene, CDR1 is SNHLY and CDR2 is FYNNEI. The CDR3 runs 13 residues. Germline trimming cut 6 bases from V and 5 bases from J; bases unmatched to any gene: 6. CDR3 nucleotide sequence: TGTGCCAGCAGAGGCGACAGGGGCCACGAGCAGTACTTC. It translates to CASRGDRGHEQYF.